Shown below are 22 T cell receptor beta chains from a single sample sequenced in a study of T cell repertoires in cytomegalovirus infection. MiXCR, applied by TCRdb to the reads, yields one record per CDR3 protein. The sample includes under 500,000 distinct CDR3 sequences, under 45% of them seen just once. No cognate antigen is known for these TCRs. The sample consisted of cultured PBMCs, taken from culture after CMV antigen stimulation. The receptors were gathered from a human donor in good health (CMV status not recorded). Some clones in this sample may be carry-over from other donors' samples.

This chain uses TRBV7-2 with TRBJ2-5, with D tentatively TRBD1 (6 bases). There are 13 residues in the CDR3. CDR1 is SGHTA and CDR2 is FQGNSA in the germline V gene. Trimming pared 5 bases from V and 5 bases from J, leaving 12 bases between. The CDR3 DNA follows: TGTGCCAGCAGCCCCGGACAGTGGGAGACCCAGTACTTC. Protein: CASSPGQWETQYF.

This clonotype was detected only a few times. This chain links TRBV12-3 or TRBV12-4 with TRBJ1-3, with D tentatively TRBD1 (6 bases). This CDR3 is 20 amino acids long. Trimming left V 6 bases short and J 0 bases short, with 27 bases between. For the CDR3, the DNA is TGTGCCAGCAGCCATCCCCAGAGGGGGGGCGTCCGAAGCTCTGGAAACACCATATATTTT. This gives the protein CASSHPQRGGVRSSGNTIYF.

This clonotype was counted only a few times. This chain uses TRBV5-6 with TRBJ1-3, with D hard to call. Per germline, CDR1 SGHDT and CDR2 YYEEEE. This CDR3 is built from 14 residues. Trimming pared 3 bases from V and 0 bases from J, leaving 7 bases between. DNA for the CDR3: TGTGCCAGCAGCTCTCGGGGCTCTGGAAACACCATATATTTT. Amino acid sequence: CASSSRGSGNTIYF.

This clonotype turned up a few times. The V and J genes are TRBV15 and TRBJ2-1, with 13 bases aligning to TRBD2. Germline CDR1 LNHNV, CDR2 YYDKDF (reference sequence). This CDR3 is 18 amino acids long. The V and J ends lost 0 bases and 10 bases, in that order; junction bases with no gene match: 12. CDR3 in amino acids: CATSRDGSGTSGMKEQFF. The CDR3 DNA reads as TGTGCCACCAGCAGAGATGGATCCGGGACTAGCGGGATGAAGGAGCAGTTCTTC.

The table lists this clonotype with a few counts. The V gene is TRBV5-1, the J gene TRBJ1-6; TRBD1 agrees at 7 bases. There are 16 residues in the CDR3. The J segment lost 6 bases and the V segment lost 3 bases, leaving 9 bases of the junction unmatched. Germline CDR1 reads SGHRS; CDR2 reads YFSETQ. The CDR3 sequence is CASSYSPGGSNSPLHF. CDR3 sequence (DNA): TGCGCCAGCAGCTACTCCCCAGGGGGTAGTAATTCACCCCTCCACTTT.

This clonotype has only one observation. V gene TRBV11-2 combines with J gene TRBJ2-3; tentatively, D is TRBD2 (5 bases). Deletions cut 4 bases from V and 3 bases from J, with 17 bases between. Germline V CDR1 and CDR2: SGHAT, FQNNGV. The CDR3 spans 16 residues. The CDR3 loop is CASSSVDSTLTDTQYF. DNA of the CDR3: TGTGCCAGCAGCTCCGTGGACTCGACCCTTACAGATACGCAGTATTTT.

The chain uses TRBV18 and TRBJ2-3, with a possible D match to TRBD1 (5 bases). The ends were cut back, 3 bases at V and 6 bases at J, with 13 bases in the middle. The CDR3 is made up of 14 amino acids. From germline, CDR1 is KGHSH and CDR2 LQKENI. The CDR3 sequence is CASSPGRFGDTQYF. The DNA of the CDR3 is TGTGCCAGCTCACCGGGGCGCTTCGGGGATACGCAGTATTTT.

The gene calls are TRBV19 and TRBJ1-5, with 10 bases lining up with TRBD1. Germline V CDR1 and CDR2: LNHDA, SQIVND (reference sequence). This CDR3 spans 16 amino acids. V lost 6 bases to trimming and J lost 7 bases; unmatched junction nucleotides: 12. The CDR3 loop is CASRTEDRGSRQPQHF. CDR3 DNA: TGTGCCAGTAGAACCGAGGACAGGGGGTCGAGGCAGCCCCAGCATTTT.

This chain links TRBV6-2 or TRBV6-3 with TRBJ1-5; D may be TRBD1 (5 bases). The CDR3 is 14 amino acids. Trimming removed 3 bases at V and 2 bases at J, with 8 bases between. CDR1 and CDR2 (germline): MNHEY, SVGEGT. The chain's CDR3 is CASSYRGGNQPQHF. CDR3 coding DNA: TGTGCCAGCAGTTATCGGGGGGGCAATCAGCCCCAGCATTTT.

This clonotype was recorded many times. The chain combines TRBV7-2 with TRBJ1-1; no clear D gene. Germline V gives CDR1 SGHTA, CDR2 FQGNSA. The CDR3 is 12 amino acids. V lost 1 base and J lost 4, with 4 bases in between. The CDR3 DNA reads as TGTGCCAGCAGCTTAGGGGTCACTGAAGCTTTCTTT. Translation: CASSLGVTEAFF.

To note about this clonotype: Mismatch with germline at one junction end may stem from a read error. The chain is built from TRBV5-1 and TRBJ2-1; D is uncertain. The V gene's germline CDR1 is SGHRS and CDR2 YFSETQ. The CDR3 contains 11 residues. DNA for the CDR3: TGCGCCAACAGCTCCTCGAATGAGCAGTTCTTC. This encodes CANSSSNEQFF.

The rearrangement joins TRBV12-3 or TRBV12-4 to TRBJ1-4, with D unclear. The CDR3 loop spans 16 amino acids. The V gene lost 3 bases and the J gene lost 8 bases, with 19 bases spanning the gap. This chain's CDR3 is CASSLPPGAAGEKLFF. The CDR3, as DNA: TGTGCCAGCAGTTTGCCCCCAGGCGCTGCTGGGGAAAAACTGTTTTTT.

The rearrangement uses TRBV6-5 and TRBJ2-1, with 9 bases that match TRBD1. Germline values: CDR1 MNHEY, CDR2 SVGAGI. Trimming cost V 0 bases and J 9 bases; bases outside gene matches: 18. This CDR3 comprises 19 residues. The CDR3 nucleotides read TGTGCCAGCAGTTACTCCGGGACAGGGATTCGACGCCTTTTCAGTGAGCAGTTCTTC. It translates to CASSYSGTGIRRLFSEQFF.

The chain combines TRBV19 with TRBJ1-1; the D gene is possibly TRBD1 (5 bases). The CDR3 is 13 residues long. Germline V gene data show CDR1 as LNHDA and CDR2 as SQIVND (reference sequence). The V and J ends lost 4 bases and 7 bases respectively, with 13 bases between them. The CDR3 bases are TGTGCCAGTAGTACGTCCGGGGCAGTTGAAGCTTTCTTT. This codes for CASSTSGAVEAFF.

This clonotype has only a few counts. J is TRBJ2-1 and V is TRBV11-2; D is tentatively TRBD1 or TRBD2 (6 bases each). CDR1 SGHAT and CDR2 FQNNGV come from the germline V gene. This CDR3 spans 15 amino acids. Trimming removed 5 bases at V and 10 bases at J, with 21 bases between. CDR3 in amino acids: CASSRPGAGHWEQFF. The CDR3 DNA sequence: TGTGCCAGCAGCCGTCCGGGGGCAGGGCACTGGGAGCAGTTCTTC. The full variable domain, completed using reference TRBV11-2 and TRBJ2-1, is EAGVAQSPRYKIIEKRQSVAFWCNPISGHATLYWYQQILGQGPKLLIQFQNNGVVDDSQLPKDRFSAERLKGVDSTLKIQPAKLEDSAVYLCASSRPGAGHWEQFFGPGTRLTVL.

This clonotype was detected only a few times. The genes are TRBV7-2 and TRBJ1-4; TRBD1 aligns across 8 bases. The junction had 5 bases not matched to a gene; V was cut back by 5 bases and J by 6 bases. This CDR3 has 14 residues. Germline V gives CDR1 SGHTA, CDR2 FQGNSA. CDR3 sequence reads: CASSADREDEKLFF. The DNA for the CDR3 is TGTGCCAGCAGCGCGGACAGGGAGGATGAAAAACTGTTTTTT.

The J gene is TRBJ1-1, the V gene TRBV7-4; 7 bases map to TRBD1. The CDR3 runs to 15 residues. The ends lost 4 bases at V and 4 bases at J; junction bases unmatched: 9. CDR1 SGHVT and CDR2 SQSDAQ come from the germline V gene. The CDR3 DNA follows: TGTGCCAGCAGCTCTACCCACAGGGGTACCACTGAAGCTTTCTTT. Its translation is CASSSTHRGTTEAFF. Full variable domain (missing parts from reference TRBV7-4 and TRBJ1-1): GAGVSQSPRYKVAKRGRDVALRCDSISGHVTLYWYRQTLGQGSEVLTYSQSDAQRDKSGRPSGRFSAERPERSVSTLKIQRTEQGDSAVYLCASSSTHRGTTEAFFGQGTRLTVV.

This clonotype occurred a few times. The V call is TRBV2, the J call TRBJ2-1; no definite D call. Germline values: CDR1 SNHLY, CDR2 FYNNEI. The CDR3 contains 15 residues. V was clipped by 2 bases and J by 0 bases, with 8 bases between them. CDR3 coding DNA: TGTGCCAGCAGTGAACGTGGGATCTCCTACAATGAGCAGTTCTTC. Translated, it gives CASSERGISYNEQFF.

The rearrangement joins TRBV10-3 to TRBJ2-6; D might be TRBD1 (5 bases). The CDR3 loop spans 13 amino acids. V was cut by 11 bases and J by 3 bases, with 11 bases left in between. The germline V gene encodes CDR1 ENHRY and CDR2 SYGVKD. The CDR3 reads CAAQGFGANVLTF. The CDR3 DNA reads as TGTGCCGCGCAGGGCTTTGGGGCCAACGTCCTGACTTTC.

This clonotype was counted between two and nine times. The rearrangement links TRBV7-6 to TRBJ2-7; the match to TRBD1 covers 8 bases. This CDR3 is 15 amino acids long. Losses at the gene ends were 1 base for V and 6 bases for J; bases not matched to a gene: 8. Germline loops: CDR1 SGHVS, CDR2 FNYEAQ. The CDR3 DNA sequence: TGTGCCAGCAGCTTAGAAAGGACAGGGTCTGGCGAGCAGTACTTC. Translating it yields CASSLERTGSGEQYF. Using reference TRBV7-6 and TRBJ2-7 for the parts outside the CDR3, the full variable domain is GAGVSQSPRYKVTKRGQDVALRCDPISGHVSLYWYRQALGQGPEFLTYFNYEAQQDKSGLPNDRFSAERPEGSISTLTIQRTEQRDSAMYRCASSLERTGSGEQYFGPGTRLTVT.

The V call is TRBV18, the J call TRBJ2-7; TRBD1 is a possible D gene (7 bases). Germline V CDR1 and CDR2: KGHSH, LQKENI. Between the trimmed V and J ends, which lost 6 bases and 6 bases, there was a span of 15 bases. The CDR3 runs to 13 residues. CDR3 sequence reads: CASSEGQTIEQYF. In DNA, the CDR3 is TGTGCCAGCTCGGAGGGACAGACCATCGAGCAGTACTTC.

The rearrangement joins TRBV7-4 to TRBJ2-5; D may be TRBD2 (5 bases). Germline assignment: CDR1 SGHVT and CDR2 SQSDAQ. The CDR3 runs to 13 residues. V lost 4 bases, J lost 10 bases, and 16 bases lay in between. CDR3 sequence reads: CASSSPVIGDQYF. CDR3 in DNA: TGTGCCAGCAGCTCTCCCGTCATCGGGGACCAGTACTTC.